This T cell receptor (beta chain) was obtained from a study of T cells in Graves' hyperthyroidism and ophthalmopathy. Study as a whole: It was at initial diagnosis, before any treatment, that peripheral blood was collected. Study-wide findings and caveats: Researchers found most expanded thyroid clonotypes above 0.001 in blood as well.

Regarding this clonotype: The antigen remains unidentified.

RNA transcripts yielded amplified TCR beta CDR3 regions. TCR CDR3 underwent first-round RT-PCR with the HTBI primer set. TCRdb re-derived calls from the multiplex PCR reads in MiXCR, one entry per CDR3 protein. Among some 350,000 distinct CDR3 sequences listed, roughly 14% were seen once. Lactation, pregnancy, other autoimmune disease or uncontrolled infection excluded patients. Drawn at first hyperthyroidism diagnosis, the blood sample preceded any ophthalmopathy symptoms. The ends were cut back, 8 bases at V and 2 bases at J, with 19 bases in the middle. The germline V gene encodes CDR1 MNHNS and CDR2 SASEGT. This CDR3 is built from 16 residues.

The clonotype comes from a woman aged 18-29 years with Graves' hyperthyroidism that later progressed to Graves' ophthalmopathy. The genes are TRBV6-1 and TRBJ2-1; D is perhaps TRBD1 or TRBD2 (6 bases each). Specimen: blood. The DNA for the CDR3 is TGTGCCAGCGACCCTCGCGGGACATCCACCTACAATGAGCAGTTCTTC. This gives the protein CASDPRGTSTYNEQFF.